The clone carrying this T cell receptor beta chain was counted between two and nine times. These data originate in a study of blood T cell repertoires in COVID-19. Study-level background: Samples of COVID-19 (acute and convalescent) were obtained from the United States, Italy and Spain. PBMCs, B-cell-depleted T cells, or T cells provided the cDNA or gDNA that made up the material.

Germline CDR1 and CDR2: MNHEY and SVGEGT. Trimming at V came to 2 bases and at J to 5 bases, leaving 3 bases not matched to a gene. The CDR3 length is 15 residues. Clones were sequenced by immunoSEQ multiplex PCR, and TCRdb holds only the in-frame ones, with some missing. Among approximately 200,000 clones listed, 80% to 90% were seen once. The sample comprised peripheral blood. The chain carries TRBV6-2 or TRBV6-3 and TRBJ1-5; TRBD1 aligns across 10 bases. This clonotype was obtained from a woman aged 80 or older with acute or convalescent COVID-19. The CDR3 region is CASSYRDRGYQPQHF. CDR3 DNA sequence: TGTGCCAGCAGTTACCGGGACAGGGGCTATCAGCCCCAGCATTTT.